This T cell receptor beta chain was captured in a study of neurological immune-mediated disorders. Study-wide results and caveats: The repertoires of 18 of 34 multiple sclerosis patients were placed by phylogenetic grouping in a single related-CDR3 cluster, which may be a signature. There was no association between the multiple sclerosis repertoire cluster and any clinical or MRI feature. Multiple sclerosis patients had less TCR clonal expansion than even healthy controls, unlike HTLV-1-associated myelopathy.

Trimming shortened V by 3 bases and J by 4 bases, and 13 bases separated the two germline ends. CDR1 LGHDT and CDR2 YNNKEL come from the germline V gene (reference sequence). The CDR3 runs 15 residues. This clonotype showed up just a few times. The antigen is not known. TCRdb reanalysed the 5' RACE reads using MiXCR and keeps one entry per CDR3 protein. The sample lists roughly 70,000 distinct CDR3 sequences, 5.2% occurring once. Sequenced input: PBMCs. This chain connects TRBV3-1 to TRBJ2-1; D call uncertain. This TCR derives from a woman aged 30 to 39 with multiple sclerosis. The CDR3 region is CASSQRQDPYNEQFF. The CDR3 DNA reads as TGTGCCAGCAGCCAGCGCCAGGATCCTTACAATGAGCAGTTCTTC.